This T cell receptor (beta chain) was retrieved from a study of neurological immune-mediated disorders. Germline CDR1 and CDR2: SGHVS and FQNEAQ. CDR3 length: 15 residues. V gave up 5 bases and J gave up 6 bases, with 18 bases separating them. From 15-18 subjects, over 160 million TCR-beta sequences were obtained in each sequencing run. A single record per CDR3 protein comes from TCRdb applying MiXCR to the 5' RACE reads. The repertoire holds some 25,000 distinct CDR3 sequences, about 13% seen once, with approximately 5.5% in the top ten. As for time point: technical triplicate 1. This clonotype was recorded many times.

The receptor was derived from a female donor with HTLV-1-associated myelopathy (HAM/TSP). Input material: CD4+ T cells from blood. This rearrangement joins TRBV7-8 to TRBJ2-3; D gene uncertain. Written as DNA, the CDR3 is TGTGCCAGCAGCCTCCTGGGGATGAAGGAGGATACGCAGTATTTT. It encodes CASSLLGMKEDTQYF.